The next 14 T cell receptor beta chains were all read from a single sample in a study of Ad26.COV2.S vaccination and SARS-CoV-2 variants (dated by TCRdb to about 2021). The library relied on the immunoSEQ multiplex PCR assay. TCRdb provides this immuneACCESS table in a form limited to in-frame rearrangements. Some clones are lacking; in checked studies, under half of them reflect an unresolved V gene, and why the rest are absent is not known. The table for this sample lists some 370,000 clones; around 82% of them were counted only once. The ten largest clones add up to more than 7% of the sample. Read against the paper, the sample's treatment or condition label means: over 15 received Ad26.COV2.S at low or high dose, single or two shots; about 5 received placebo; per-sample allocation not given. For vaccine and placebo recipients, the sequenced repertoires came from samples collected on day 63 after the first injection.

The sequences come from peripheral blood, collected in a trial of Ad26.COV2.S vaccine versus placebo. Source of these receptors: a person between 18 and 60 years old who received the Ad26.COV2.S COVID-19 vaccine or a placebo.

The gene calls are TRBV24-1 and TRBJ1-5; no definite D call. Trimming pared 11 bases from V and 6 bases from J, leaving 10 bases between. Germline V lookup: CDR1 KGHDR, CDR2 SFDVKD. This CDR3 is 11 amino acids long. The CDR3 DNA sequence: TGTGCCATCCGACTGGTTCAGCCCCAGCATTTT. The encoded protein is CAIRLVQPQHF.

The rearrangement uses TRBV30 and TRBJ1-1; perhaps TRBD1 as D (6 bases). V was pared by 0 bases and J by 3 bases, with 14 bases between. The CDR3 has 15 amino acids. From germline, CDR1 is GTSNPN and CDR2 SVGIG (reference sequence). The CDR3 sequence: CAWSVNGRGHTEAFF. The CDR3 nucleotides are TGTGCCTGGAGTGTTAATGGCAGGGGACACACTGAAGCTTTCTTT.

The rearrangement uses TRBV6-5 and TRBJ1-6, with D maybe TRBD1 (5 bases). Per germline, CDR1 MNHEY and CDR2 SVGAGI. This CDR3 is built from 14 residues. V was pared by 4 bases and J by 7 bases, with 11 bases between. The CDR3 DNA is TGTGCCAGCAGTTTTAGGGAGGGGAATTCACCCCTCCACTTT. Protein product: CASSFREGNSPLHF.

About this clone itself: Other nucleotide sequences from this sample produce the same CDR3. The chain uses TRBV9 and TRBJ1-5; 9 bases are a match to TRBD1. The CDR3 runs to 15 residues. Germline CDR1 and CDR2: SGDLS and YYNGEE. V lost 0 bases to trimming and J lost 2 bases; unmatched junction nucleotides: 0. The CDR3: CASSVGTGGNQPQHF. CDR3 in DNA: TGTGCCAGCAGCGTAGGGACAGGGGGCAATCAGCCCCAGCATTTT.

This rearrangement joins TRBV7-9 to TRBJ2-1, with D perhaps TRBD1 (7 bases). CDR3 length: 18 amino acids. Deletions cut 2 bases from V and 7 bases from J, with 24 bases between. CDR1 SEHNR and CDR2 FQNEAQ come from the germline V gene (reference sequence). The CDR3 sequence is CASSLQGGGLVHRNEQFF. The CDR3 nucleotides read TGTGCCAGCAGCTTACAGGGGGGAGGATTGGTACATAGGAATGAGCAGTTCTTC.

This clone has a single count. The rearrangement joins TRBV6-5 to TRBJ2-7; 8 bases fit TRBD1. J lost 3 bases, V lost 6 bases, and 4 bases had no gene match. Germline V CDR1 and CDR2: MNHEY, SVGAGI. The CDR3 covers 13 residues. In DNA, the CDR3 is TGTGCCAGCAGGGACAGGGAAGACTACGAGCAGTACTTC. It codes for CASRDREDYEQYF.

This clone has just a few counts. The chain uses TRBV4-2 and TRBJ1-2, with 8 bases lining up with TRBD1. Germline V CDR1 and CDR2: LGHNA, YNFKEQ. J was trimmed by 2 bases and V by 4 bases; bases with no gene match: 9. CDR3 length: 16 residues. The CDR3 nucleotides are TGTGCCAGCAGCCCATATCGGGACAGGACCAACTATGGCTACACCTTC. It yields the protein CASSPYRDRTNYGYTF.

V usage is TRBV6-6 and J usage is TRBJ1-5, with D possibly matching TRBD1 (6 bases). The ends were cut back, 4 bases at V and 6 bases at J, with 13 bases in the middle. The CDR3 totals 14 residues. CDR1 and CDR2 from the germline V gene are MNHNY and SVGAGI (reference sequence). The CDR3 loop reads CASSFRGSLQPQHF. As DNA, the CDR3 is TGTGCCAGCAGTTTCAGGGGCTCGCTTCAGCCCCAGCATTTT.

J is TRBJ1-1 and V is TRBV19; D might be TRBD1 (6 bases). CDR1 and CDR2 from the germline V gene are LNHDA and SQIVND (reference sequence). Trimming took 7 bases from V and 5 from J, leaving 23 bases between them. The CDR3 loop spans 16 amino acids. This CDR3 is CASTNTGRGGDTEAFF. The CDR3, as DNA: TGTGCCAGTACTAATACCGGTCGGGGGGGCGATACTGAAGCTTTCTTT.

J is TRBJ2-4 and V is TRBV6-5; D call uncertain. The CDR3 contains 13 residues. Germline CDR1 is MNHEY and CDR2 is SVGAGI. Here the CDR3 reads CAVRLGGSGIQYF. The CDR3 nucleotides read TGTGCAGTCCGACTTGGCGGAAGTGGGATTCAGTACTTC.

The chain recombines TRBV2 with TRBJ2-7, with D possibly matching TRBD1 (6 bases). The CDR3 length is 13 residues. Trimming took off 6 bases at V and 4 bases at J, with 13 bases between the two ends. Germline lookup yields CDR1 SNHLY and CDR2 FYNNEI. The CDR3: CASSLNQGYEQYF. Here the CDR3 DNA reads TGTGCCAGCAGCCTCAACCAGGGGTACGAGCAGTACTTC.

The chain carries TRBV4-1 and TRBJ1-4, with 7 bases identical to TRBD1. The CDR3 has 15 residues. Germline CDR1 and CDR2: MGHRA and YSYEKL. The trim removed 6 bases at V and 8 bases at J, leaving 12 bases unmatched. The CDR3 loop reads CASRDPTGRGEKLFF. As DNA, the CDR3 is TGCGCCAGCAGGGATCCGACAGGGCGCGGGGAAAAACTGTTTTTT.

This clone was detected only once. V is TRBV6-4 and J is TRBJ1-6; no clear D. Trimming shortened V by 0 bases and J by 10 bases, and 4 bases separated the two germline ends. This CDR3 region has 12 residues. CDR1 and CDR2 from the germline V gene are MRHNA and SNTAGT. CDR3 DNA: TGTGCCAGCAGTGACTCGGGCTCACCCCTCCACTTT. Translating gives CASSDSGSPLHF.

CDR3 in DNA: TGCAGCGTTGAAAAGGAGACCCAGTACTTC. Amino acid sequence: CSVEKETQYF. The chain combines TRBV29-1 with TRBJ2-5; no clear D gene. V lost 2 bases and J 5 bases, leaving 3 bases between the germline ends. Germline V gene data show CDR1 as SQVTM and CDR2 as ANQGSEA. The CDR3 consists of 10 residues.